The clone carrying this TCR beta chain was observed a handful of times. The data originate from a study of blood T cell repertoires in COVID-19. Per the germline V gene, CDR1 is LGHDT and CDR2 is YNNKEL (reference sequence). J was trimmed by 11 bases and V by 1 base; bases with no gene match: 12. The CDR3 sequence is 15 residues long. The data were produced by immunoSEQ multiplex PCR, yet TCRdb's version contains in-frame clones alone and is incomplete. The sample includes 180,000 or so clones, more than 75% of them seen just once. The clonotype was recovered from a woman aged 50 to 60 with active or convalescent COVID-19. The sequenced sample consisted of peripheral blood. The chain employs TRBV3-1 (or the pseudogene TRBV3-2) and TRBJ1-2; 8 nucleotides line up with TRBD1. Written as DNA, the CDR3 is TGTGCCAGCAGCCAAGCCCTGGACAGGGTGTCGTGGTACACCTTC. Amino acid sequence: CASSQALDRVSWYTF.